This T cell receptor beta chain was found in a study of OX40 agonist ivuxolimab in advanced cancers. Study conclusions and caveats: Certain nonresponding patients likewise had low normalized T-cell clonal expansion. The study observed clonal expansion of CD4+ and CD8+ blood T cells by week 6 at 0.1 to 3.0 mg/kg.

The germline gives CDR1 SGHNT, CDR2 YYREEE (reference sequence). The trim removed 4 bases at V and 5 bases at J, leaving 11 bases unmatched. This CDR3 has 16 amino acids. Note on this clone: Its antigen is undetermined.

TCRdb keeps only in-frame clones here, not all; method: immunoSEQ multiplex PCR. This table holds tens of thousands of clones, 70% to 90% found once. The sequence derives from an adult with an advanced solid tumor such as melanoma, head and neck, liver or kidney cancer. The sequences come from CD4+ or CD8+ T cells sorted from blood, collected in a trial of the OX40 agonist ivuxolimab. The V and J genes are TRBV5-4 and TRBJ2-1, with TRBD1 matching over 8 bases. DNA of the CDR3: TGTGCCAGCAGCCCCCGATCAGGGGGCAAGAACAATGAGCAGTTCTTC. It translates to CASSPRSGGKNNEQFF.